The 28 T cell receptor beta chains in this list originate from one sample, sequenced in a study of T cells in Graves' hyperthyroidism and ophthalmopathy. Authors of the study amplified TCR beta CDR3 regions from RNA transcripts. TCR CDR3 regions were first amplified by RT-PCR with HTBI primers. TCRdb redid the calling of the multiplex PCR reads with MiXCR, one entry per CDR3 protein. The table lists 250,000 to 300,000 distinct CDR3 sequences, 12% to 15% of them singletons. Sequenced sample: blood. These receptors came from a woman in her thirties or forties with Graves' hyperthyroidism.

The rearrangement uses TRBV29-1 and TRBJ1-1; TRBD1 aligns across 7 bases. Germline trimming cut 8 bases from V and 1 base from J; bases unmatched to any gene: 13. The CDR3 is made up of 15 amino acids. Germline V lookup: CDR1 SQVTM, CDR2 ANQGSEA. CDR3 nucleotide sequence: TGCAGCTCATCGGGGGCAGGGGGTACGAACACTGAAGCTTTCTTT. This sequence encodes CSSSGAGGTNTEAFF.

This clonotype was seen repeatedly, ten times or more. The CDR3, as DNA: TGTGCCAGCAGATTTACTCCGGAGAACACTGAAGCTTTCTTT. The encoded protein is CASRFTPENTEAFF. This chain joins TRBV6-1 and TRBJ1-1; D ambiguous. Trimming shortened V by 6 bases and J by 1 base, and 12 bases separated the two germline ends. The CDR3 runs 14 residues. Germline V CDR1 and CDR2: MNHNS, SASEGT.

This clonotype was observed many times. The chain recombines TRBV20-1 with TRBJ2-2; 8 nucleotides match TRBD2. CDR1 is DFQATT and CDR2 is SNEGSKA in the germline V gene (reference sequence). The V and J ends lost 0 bases and 3 bases, in that order; junction bases with no gene match: 6. CDR3 length: 16 residues. The CDR3 is CSARDITSGDTGELFF. For the CDR3, the DNA is TGCAGTGCTAGAGATATCACTAGCGGAGACACCGGGGAGCTGTTTTTT.

This chain joins TRBV7-6 and TRBJ2-1, with a weak D call TRBD2 (7 bases). V lost 1 base and J lost 8, with 9 bases in between. Germline V lookup: CDR1 SGHVS, CDR2 FNYEAQ. The CDR3 sequence is 13 residues long. CDR3 residues: CASSLEGGYEQFF. The CDR3 DNA reads TGTGCCAGCAGCTTAGAGGGGGGGTATGAGCAGTTCTTC.

This clonotype was counted many times. It is unclear where the CDR3 begins or ends on the DNA, so no DNA is shown, and the CDR3 is as TCRdb lists it. The V and J genes are TRBV6-1 and TRBJ1-5; the D call TRBD1 from the table was never checked on the DNA. Per the germline V gene, CDR1 is MNHNS and CDR2 is SASEGT. The CDR3 contains 13 residues when both ends are counted. CDR3 loop: CASSTSTGQPQHF.

This clonotype was detected many times. CDR3 nucleotides: TGCGCCAGCAGCTTCGGGACTGTGACCTACGAGCAGTACTTC. As protein: CASSFGTVTYEQYF. The chain combines TRBV5-1 with TRBJ2-7, with TRBD2 as a possible D gene (6 bases). The length of the CDR3 is 14 residues. Germline loops: CDR1 SGHRS, CDR2 YFSETQ. V lost 2 bases to trimming and J lost 2 bases, with 11 bases between them. Full variable domain (rest looked up from reference TRBV5-1 and TRBJ2-7): KAGVTQTPRYLIKTRGQQVTLSCSPISGHRSVSWYQQTPGQGLQFLFEYFSETQRNKGNFPGRFSGRQFSNSRSEMNVSTLELGDSALYLCASSFGTVTYEQYFGPGTRLTVT.

This clonotype was counted at least ten times. The chain couples TRBV28 to TRBJ1-5; no definite D call. The ends were cut back, 4 bases at V and 8 bases at J, with 9 bases in the middle. This CDR3 region has 12 residues. Germline loops: CDR1 MDHEN, CDR2 SYDVKM. CDR3 protein: CASSSRMKPQHF. The DNA for the CDR3 is TGTGCCAGCAGTTCCCGGATGAAGCCCCAGCATTTT.

This clonotype has more than one count but fewer than ten. A clone one base away is much larger, so this may be a read error. This chain joins TRBV7-2 and TRBJ2-7; D not resolved. This CDR3 has 13 residues. Trimming pared 8 bases from V and 2 bases from J, leaving 13 bases between. The germline V gene has CDR1 SGHTA and CDR2 FQGNSA. The CDR3 protein is CASAKGRAYEQYF. Written as DNA, the CDR3 is TGTGCCAGCGCAAAGGGCCGGGCCTACGAGCAGTACTTC.

This clonotype came up many times. This chain joins TRBV19 and TRBJ2-1, with TRBD2 matching over 7 bases. CDR3 length: 14 residues. Trimming cost V 7 bases and J 6 bases; bases outside gene matches: 9. Germline CDR1 is LNHDA and CDR2 is SQIVND (reference sequence). CDR3 loop: CASNGAGESNEQFF. The CDR3, as DNA: TGTGCCAGTAATGGGGCGGGAGAATCCAATGAGCAGTTCTTC.

About this clonotype itself: The junction differs from germline at one of its ends, possibly a read error. The rearrangement uses TRBV7-9 and TRBJ2-7, with D perhaps TRBD1 (6 bases). The CDR3 runs 14 residues. Germline CDR1 is SEHNR and CDR2 is FQNEAQ (reference sequence). The CDR3 loop is CASSFDRSSYEQHF. DNA of the CDR3: TGTGCCAGCAGCTTTGACAGGAGCTCCTACGAGCAGCACTTC.

This clonotype was seen many times. V gene TRBV6-1 combines with J gene TRBJ1-4; the D is unclear. Germline assignment: CDR1 MNHNS and CDR2 SASEGT. The CDR3 has 14 residues. V was cut by 3 bases and J by 0 bases, with 5 bases left in between. The CDR3 DNA reads TGTGCCAGCAGTGACAATCCAACTAATGAAAAACTGTTTTTT. It translates to CASSDNPTNEKLFF.

This clonotype was picked up many times. V is TRBV19 and J is TRBJ1-1, with no clear D. Germline assignment: CDR1 LNHDA and CDR2 SQIVND (reference sequence). The CDR3 totals 14 residues. Trimming pared 5 bases from V and 1 base from J, leaving 11 bases between. CDR3 amino acids: CASSHKRPNTEAFF. The CDR3 region has the DNA TGTGCCAGTAGTCATAAGAGACCGAACACTGAAGCTTTCTTT.

This clonotype was found a few times. V usage is TRBV19 and J usage is TRBJ2-7, with D tentatively TRBD2 (6 bases). Germline values: CDR1 LNHDA, CDR2 SQIVND (reference sequence). The CDR3 length is 15 residues. Trimming took off 2 bases at V and 5 bases at J, with 16 bases between the two ends. The CDR3 sequence is CASSITGARGNEQYF. CDR3 DNA sequence: TGTGCCAGTAGTATAACCGGGGCGCGGGGCAACGAGCAGTACTTC.

The rearrangement joins TRBV5-8 to TRBJ2-1, with 11 bases that match TRBD2. Germline V gives CDR1 SGHTS, CDR2 YDEGEE. V lost 4 bases and J lost 1; bases outside the gene matches: 16. This CDR3 is 20 amino acids long. The CDR3 here is CASSPEGSGRGIWSYNEQFF. In DNA, the CDR3 is TGTGCCAGCAGCCCTGAAGGTAGCGGGAGGGGTATATGGTCCTACAATGAGCAGTTCTTC. Combining the CDR3 with reference TRBV5-8 and TRBJ2-1 gives the whole variable domain EAGVTQSPTHLIKTRGQQATLRCSPISGHTSVYWYQQALGLGLQFLLWYDEGEERNRGNFPPRFSGRQFPNYSSELNVNALELEDSALYLCASSPEGSGRGIWSYNEQFFGPGTRLTVL.

This clonotype was counted at least ten times. The rearrangement joins TRBV29-1 to TRBJ2-1; the D is unclear. Trimming removed 5 bases at V and 0 bases at J, with 11 bases between. Germline V gives CDR1 SQVTM, CDR2 ANQGSEA. CDR3 length: 14 amino acids. CDR3 nucleotide sequence: TGCAGCGTTAGACTGGTCAGCTCCTACAATGAGCAGTTCTTC. Its protein product is CSVRLVSSYNEQFF.

The rearrangement uses TRBV20-1 and TRBJ1-2, with no clear D. CDR1 is DFQATT and CDR2 is SNEGSKA in the germline V gene (reference sequence). CDR3 length: 11 residues. V lost 0 bases, J lost 8 bases, and 7 bases lay in between. The CDR3 sequence: CSAREGGGYTF. The CDR3 DNA reads as TGCAGTGCTAGAGAAGGCGGGGGCTACACCTTC.

The chain uses TRBV9 and TRBJ1-6, with TRBD1 as a possible D gene (5 bases). The V end lost 4 bases, the J end lost 6 bases, and 14 bases lay between the germline ends. Germline CDR1 SGDLS, CDR2 YYNGEE. The CDR3 contains 15 residues. The CDR3 here is CASSPRGGGNSPLHF. CDR3 nucleotide sequence: TGTGCCAGCAGCCCCCGGGGGGGTGGTAATTCACCCCTCCACTTT.

Only a few counts were recorded for this clonotype. The CDR3 nucleotides are TGTGCCAGCAGTCCCTCCGGGACGGGGGAGCAGTACTTC. Amino acid sequence: CASSPSGTGEQYF. This chain connects TRBV27 to TRBJ2-7; either TRBD1 or TRBD2 may fit D (5 bases each). CDR3 size: 13 residues. Germline lookup yields CDR1 MNHEY and CDR2 SMNVEV (reference sequence). V shed 5 bases and J shed 7 bases, with 15 bases lying between them.

This clonotype has a count of ten or more. V usage is TRBV29-1 and J usage is TRBJ2-7; TRBD2 matches 10 bases. J gave up 3 bases and V 4 bases, and 0 bases lay outside the gene matches. Germline V CDR1 and CDR2: SQVTM, ANQGSEA. There are 12 residues in the CDR3. The chain's CDR3 is CSVGTSGYEQYF. CDR3 DNA sequence: TGCAGCGTTGGGACTAGCGGCTACGAGCAGTACTTC.

In this sample, this clonotype turned up many times. The chain recombines TRBV25-1 with TRBJ2-7; 11 positions match TRBD1. This CDR3 is built from 15 residues. V gave up 1 base and J gave up 2 bases; unmatched junction bases: 1. Germline CDR1 and CDR2: MGHDK and SYGVNS. This chain's CDR3 is CASSEWGQGAYEQYF. CDR3 nucleotide sequence: TGTGCCAGCAGTGAATGGGGACAGGGGGCCTACGAGCAGTACTTC.

This clonotype was seen repeatedly, ten times or more. The chain employs TRBV7-8 and TRBJ2-1; D gene unclear. CDR1 is SGHVS and CDR2 is FQNEAQ in the germline V gene. The CDR3 is 13 amino acids. The V end lost 2 bases, the J end lost 4 bases, and 6 bases lay between the germline ends. CDR3 DNA sequence: TGTGCCAGCAGCTTACGATCGTACAATGAGCAGTTCTTC. This sequence encodes CASSLRSYNEQFF.

This clonotype was counted between two and nine times. This may come from a read error, since a much larger clone is one base off. This chain connects TRBV20-1 to TRBJ1-2; D is possibly TRBD1 (6 bases). V was trimmed by 5 bases and J by 7 bases, leaving 17 bases between them. Per the germline V gene, CDR1 is DFQATT and CDR2 is SNEGSKA (reference sequence). This CDR3 has 13 residues. The CDR3 here is CSAGTSGVGGYTF. The CDR3 DNA reads as TGCAGTGCTGGGACTTCAGGGGTCGGTGGCTACACCTTC.

This clonotype was recorded at least ten times. The V and J genes are TRBV24-1 and TRBJ1-2; 7 nucleotides agree with TRBD1. This CDR3 has 13 amino acids. V lost 9 bases, J lost 6 bases, and 9 bases stayed unmatched. Germline lookup yields CDR1 KGHDR and CDR2 SFDVKD. The CDR3 sequence: CATSLDRFDGYTF. The CDR3 DNA is TGTGCCACCTCGCTGGACAGGTTTGATGGCTACACCTTC.

This clonotype has just one count. V usage is TRBV14 and J usage is TRBJ2-1; D is possibly TRBD1 or TRBD2 (5 bases each). Trimming took 4 bases from V and 4 from J, leaving 14 bases between them. The CDR3 loop spans 15 amino acids. Germline V gene lookup returns CDR1 SGHDN and CDR2 FVKESK. Here the CDR3 reads CASSPSGAQYNEQFF. The CDR3 nucleotides read TGTGCCAGCAGCCCATCCGGGGCTCAATACAATGAGCAGTTCTTC.

This clonotype was counted ten times or more. CDR3 sequence (DNA): TGTGCCAGCAGTGAGATGGGGGACGGCAATCAGCCCCAGCATTTT. Its protein product is CASSEMGDGNQPQHF. V usage is TRBV2 and J usage is TRBJ1-5; TRBD1 might be the D (5 bases). CDR3 size: 15 residues. The V gene's germline CDR1 is SNHLY and CDR2 FYNNEI. V lost 3 bases to trimming and J lost 2 bases, with 11 bases between them.

The rearrangement uses TRBV20-1 and TRBJ1-4, with D perhaps TRBD1 (5 bases). From germline, CDR1 is DFQATT and CDR2 SNEGSKA (reference sequence). The CDR3 has 13 amino acids. V was shortened by 6 bases and J by 5 bases, with 13 bases between the two germline ends. CDR3 amino acids: CSAPDGQNEKLFF. DNA of the CDR3: TGCAGTGCACCGGATGGACAAAATGAAAAACTGTTTTTT.

This clonotype was counted many times. V gene TRBV29-1 combines with J gene TRBJ2-3; D remains ambiguous. The CDR3 loop spans 12 amino acids. Germline loops: CDR1 SQVTM, CDR2 ANQGSEA. The V end was cut by 7 bases, the J end by 0 bases, with 8 bases between. In DNA, the CDR3 is TGCAGCGCCCTCACCAGCACAGATACGCAGTATTTT. Its protein product is CSALTSTDTQYF.

The sample holds many counts of this clonotype. The J gene is TRBJ2-5, the V gene TRBV20-1; 8 bases are a match to TRBD2. CDR3 size: 16 residues. J lost 2 bases, V lost 6 bases, and 14 bases had no gene match. Per germline, CDR1 DFQATT and CDR2 SNEGSKA (reference sequence). DNA of the CDR3: TGCAGTGCACGCACAGGAGGGTTAGCGGGGCAAGAGACCCAGTACTTC. Translated, it gives CSARTGGLAGQETQYF.